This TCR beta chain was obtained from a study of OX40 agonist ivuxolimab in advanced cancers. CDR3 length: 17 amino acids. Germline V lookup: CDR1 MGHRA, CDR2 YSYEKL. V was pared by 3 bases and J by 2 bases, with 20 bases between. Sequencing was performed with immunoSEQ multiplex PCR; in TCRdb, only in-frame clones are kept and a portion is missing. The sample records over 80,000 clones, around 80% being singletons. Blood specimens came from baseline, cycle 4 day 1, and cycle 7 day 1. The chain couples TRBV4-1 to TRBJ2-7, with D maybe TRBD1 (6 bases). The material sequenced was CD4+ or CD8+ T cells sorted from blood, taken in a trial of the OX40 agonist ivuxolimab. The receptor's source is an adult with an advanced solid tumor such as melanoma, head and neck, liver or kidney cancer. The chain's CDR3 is CASSQDRLRQVPYEQYF. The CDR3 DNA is TGCGCCAGCAGCCAGGATCGGCTTCGACAGGTCCCCTACGAGCAGTACTTC.